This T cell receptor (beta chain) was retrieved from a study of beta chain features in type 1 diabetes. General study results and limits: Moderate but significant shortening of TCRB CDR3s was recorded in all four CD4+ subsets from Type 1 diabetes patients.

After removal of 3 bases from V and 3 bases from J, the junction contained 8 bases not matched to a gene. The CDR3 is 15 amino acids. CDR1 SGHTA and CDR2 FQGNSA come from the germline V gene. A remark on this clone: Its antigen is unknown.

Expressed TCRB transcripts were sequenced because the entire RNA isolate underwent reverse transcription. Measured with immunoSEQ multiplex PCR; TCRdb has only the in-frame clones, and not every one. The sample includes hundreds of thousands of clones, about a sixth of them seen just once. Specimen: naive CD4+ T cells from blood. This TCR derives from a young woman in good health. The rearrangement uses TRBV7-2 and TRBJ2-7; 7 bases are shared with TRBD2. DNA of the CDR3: TGTGCCAGCAGCTTTCTTTCTAGCGGCAACTACGAGCAGTACTTC. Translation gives CASSFLSSGNYEQYF.